These 6 T cell receptor beta chains were all obtained from the same sample, sequenced in a study of cytomegalovirus exposure and HLA in healthy donors. TCRdb's copy holds only in-frame clones and misses some; the assay was immunoSEQ multiplex PCR. The sample holds approximately 140,000 clones, about 90% seen once. The sequenced material came from PBMCs. These receptor sequences come from a woman aged 18-29 years in good health and CMV-seropositive.

This clone came up a few times. The V call is TRBV6-4, the J call TRBJ1-2, with D tentatively TRBD1 (6 bases). Germline V gene lookup returns CDR1 MRHNA and CDR2 SNTAGT. The CDR3 has 14 amino acids. V was cut by 8 bases and J by 4 bases, with 17 bases left in between. CDR3 DNA: TGTGCCAGCGCCCCGGGAGGACAGCCCTATGGCTACACCTTC. This codes for CASAPGGQPYGYTF.

The rearrangement links TRBV7-8 to TRBJ1-6, with TRBD1 matching over 7 bases. There are 16 residues in the CDR3. Trimming removed 4 bases from V and 7 bases from J; junction bases left unmatched: 10. CDR1 SGHVS and CDR2 FQNEAQ come from the germline V gene. For the CDR3, the DNA is TGTGCCAGCAGCTCAACTACAGGGGTCGGCAATTCACCCCTCCACTTT. It yields the protein CASSSTTGVGNSPLHF.

The chain employs TRBV2 and TRBJ2-3; TRBD2 matches 9 bases. V lost 5 bases and J lost 6; bases outside the gene matches: 9. This CDR3 is built from 15 residues. CDR1 and CDR2 (germline): SNHLY, FYNNEI. The CDR3 DNA reads as TGTGCCAGCAGTCCGGGAGCGGGGGGCTTGGATACGCAGTATTTT. The encoded protein is CASSPGAGGLDTQYF.

The chain has TRBV27 and TRBJ2-1; 7 nucleotides agree with TRBD2. The CDR3 length is 15 residues. Germline CDR1 is MNHEY and CDR2 is SMNVEV (reference sequence). The junction had 8 bases not matched to a gene; V was cut back by 1 base and J by 8 bases. CDR3 region: CASSLWGEGRDEQFF. CDR3 sequence (DNA): TGTGCCAGCAGTTTATGGGGGGAGGGGAGGGATGAGCAGTTCTTC.

The chain combines TRBV23-1 with TRBJ2-1, with 10 bases aligning to TRBD2. TRBV23-1 is sorted into the ORF group, with uncertain function. Trimming at V came to 0 bases and at J to 2 bases, leaving 7 bases not matched to a gene. The CDR3 covers 18 residues. The CDR3 is CASSQSEVAGGPYNEQFF. The CDR3 region has the DNA TGCGCCAGCAGTCAATCGGAAGTAGCGGGGGGCCCCTACAATGAGCAGTTCTTC.

The chain joins TRBV9 to TRBJ2-3, with D maybe TRBD1 (5 bases). The CDR3 length is 16 residues. V was trimmed by 2 bases and J by 3 bases, leaving 16 bases between them. Germline V gene data show CDR1 as SGDLS and CDR2 as YYNGEE. CDR3 region: CASSVGLGLGTDTQYF. The CDR3 nucleotides are TGTGCCAGCAGCGTGGGGCTAGGTTTGGGGACAGATACGCAGTATTTT.